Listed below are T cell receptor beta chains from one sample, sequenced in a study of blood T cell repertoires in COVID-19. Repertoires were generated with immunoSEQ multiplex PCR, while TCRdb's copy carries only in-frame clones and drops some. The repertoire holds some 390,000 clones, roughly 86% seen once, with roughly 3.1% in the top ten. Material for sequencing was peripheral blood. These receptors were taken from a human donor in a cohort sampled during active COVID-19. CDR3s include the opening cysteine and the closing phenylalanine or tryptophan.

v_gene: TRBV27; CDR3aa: CASSSRLAQATDTQYF
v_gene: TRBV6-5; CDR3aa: CASSRAGVDTGELFF
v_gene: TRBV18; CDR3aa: CASSPNGAGNTYEQYF
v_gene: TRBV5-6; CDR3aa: CASSLLLGTAIYEQYF
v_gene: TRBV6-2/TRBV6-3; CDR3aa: CASSPGNYGYTF
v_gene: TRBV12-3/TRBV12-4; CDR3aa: CASTAGWRQPQHF
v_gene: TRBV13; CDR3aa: CASSLGYGMVGTEAFF
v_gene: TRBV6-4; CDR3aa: CASSPTEHSGANVLTF
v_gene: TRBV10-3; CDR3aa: CAISEPGLVSNEQFF
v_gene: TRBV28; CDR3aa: CASSLGTSGRKETQYF
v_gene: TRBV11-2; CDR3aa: CASSLTPSPYGYTF
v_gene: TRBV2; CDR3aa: CASRSYRGQTEAFF
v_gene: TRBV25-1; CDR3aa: CASSEIRGTGWGNEQFF
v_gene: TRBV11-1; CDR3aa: CASSWDRGKYNEQFF
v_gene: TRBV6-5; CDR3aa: CASSYSGSGETQYF
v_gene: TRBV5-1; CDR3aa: CASSLGLAGGRLGNEQFF